The clone carrying this T cell receptor (beta chain) showed up just a few times. As yet, its antigen is unknown. The sorted Tregs were CD4+CD25+CD127-/low cells. Full-length variable regions came from constant-region reverse primers plus semi-nested Nested Universal Primer A PCR. TCRdb redid the calling of the 5' RACE reads with MiXCR, one entry per CDR3 protein. The table has tens of thousands of distinct CDR3 sequences, 27% seen once. General study findings and limits: Tumor memory CD4+ T cell TCR gene usage clustered with blood and lymph node memory CD4+ cells and lymph node naive CD4+ cells. Tumor-infiltrating Treg TCR alpha and beta sequences overlapped most with tumor naive CD4+ T cells, then blood naive. Larger-cohort validation covered only one TCR beta V-J rearrangement.

V lost 6 bases and J 4 bases, leaving 15 bases between the germline ends. This CDR3 is built from 15 residues. Germline CDR1 is KGHDR and CDR2 is SFDVKD. The receptor comes from a female donor with breast cancer. V usage is TRBV24-1 and J usage is TRBJ1-5; the D gene is possibly TRBD1 (6 bases). The sequencing sample was made of tumor-infiltrating Tregs sorted from the breast tumor. The CDR3 protein is CATSTLDRRNQPQHF. The CDR3 DNA sequence: TGTGCCACCAGTACCCTAGACAGGAGGAATCAGCCCCAGCATTTT.